Below, 21 T cell receptor beta chains from the same sample are listed, as sequenced in a study of cytomegalovirus exposure and HLA in healthy donors. Researchers ran the PCR with 60 Vbeta and 13 Jbeta primers. The table came from immunoSEQ multiplex PCR; TCRdb's copy has only in-frame clones and leaves some out. The table shows about 170,000 clones, with approximately 76% occurring only once. Sequencing input: PBMCs. The receptors were gathered from a female donor in good health and CMV-seronegative.

The V call is TRBV6-5, the J call TRBJ1-5; TRBD1 matches 8 bases. CDR3 size: 15 residues. Looked up from germline, CDR1 is MNHEY and CDR2 is SVGAGI. The trim removed 5 bases at V and 4 bases at J, leaving 7 bases unmatched. The CDR3 reads CASSLGQGINQPQHF. Here the CDR3 DNA reads TGTGCCAGCAGTCTTGGACAGGGAATTAATCAGCCCCAGCATTTT.

The V gene is TRBV12-2, the J gene TRBJ1-6. TRBV12-2 is termed a pseudogene. The CDR3 covers 16 residues. The CDR3 reads CASRLAGGTWNSPLHF. CDR3 nucleotides: TGTGCAAGTCGCTTAGCTGGGGGGACGTGGAATTCACCCCTCCACTTT.

The chain carries TRBV9 and TRBJ2-1, with D perhaps matching TRBD2 (7 bases). The CDR3 contains 18 residues. V was clipped by 3 bases and J by 2 bases, with 21 bases between them. Germline V gene sequence: CDR1 SGDLS, CDR2 YYNGEE. CDR3 sequence reads: CASSARGGLAETYNEQFF. In DNA, the CDR3 is TGTGCCAGCAGCGCGAGAGGGGGGCTAGCGGAAACCTACAATGAGCAGTTCTTC.

The V call is TRBV21-1, the J call TRBJ2-7; the table calls TRBD2, which could not be checked here. TRBV21-1 is a pseudogene. The CDR3 extends over 17 amino acids. The CDR3 nucleotides read TGTGCCAGCAGATGGCAGGCGCGGGGCTGGAGCGACTACGAGCAGTACTTC. This translates into CASRWQARGWSDYEQYF.

CDR3 amino acids: CASSSPGQGTEAFF. CDR3 nucleotide sequence: TGTGCCAGCAGTTCTCCGGGACAGGGCACTGAAGCTTTCTTT. V gene TRBV6-6 combines with J gene TRBJ1-1, with 9 bases matching TRBD1. The CDR3 has 14 amino acids. The germline gives CDR1 MNHNY, CDR2 SVGAGI (reference sequence). V trimming: 4 bases; J trimming: 4 bases; junction bases outside the gene matches: 4.

About this clone: Additional DNA sequences in this sample encode the identical CDR3. The CDR3 loop reads CAWAGGNQPQHF. The DNA of the CDR3 is TGTGCCTGGGCAGGGGGCAATCAGCCCCAGCATTTT. This sequence joins TRBV30 and TRBJ1-5; possibly TRBD1 for D (6 bases). The CDR3 runs to 12 residues. In germline, CDR1 is GTSNPN, CDR2 SVGIG (reference sequence). Trimming left V 5 bases short and J 2 bases short, with 7 bases between.

Here the CDR3 reads CASSEIVRTGTQYF. The CDR3 nucleotides read TGTGCCAGCAGTGAAATAGTCCGAACCGGGACCCAGTACTTC. The chain joins TRBV2 to TRBJ2-5, with D hard to call. The germline gives CDR1 SNHLY, CDR2 FYNNEI. This CDR3 has 14 amino acids. V was shortened by 2 bases and J by 7 bases, with 14 bases between the two germline ends.

The CDR3 sequence: CASSRWGGRNTEAFF. The DNA for the CDR3 is TGTGCCAGCAGCCGATGGGGGGGGAGGAACACTGAAGCTTTCTTT. This rearrangement joins TRBV4-2 to TRBJ1-1, with a weak D call TRBD1 (5 bases). The V end lost 4 bases, the J end lost 1 base, and 13 bases lay between the germline ends. The CDR3 loop spans 15 amino acids. Germline assignment: CDR1 LGHNA and CDR2 YNFKEQ.

This clone was counted a few times. This chain joins TRBV5-6 and TRBJ1-2; 8 bases align to TRBD1. The germline V gene encodes CDR1 SGHDT and CDR2 YYEEEE. The junction had 3 bases not matched to a gene; V was cut back by 3 bases and J by 5 bases. This CDR3 spans 13 amino acids. In nucleotides, the CDR3 is TGTGCCAGCAGCTCGCAGGGGGCGTATGGCTACACCTTC. This sequence encodes CASSSQGAYGYTF.

The chain has TRBV9 and TRBJ1-2, with D maybe TRBD1 (6 bases). Trimming pared 4 bases from V and 12 bases from J, leaving 25 bases between. Germline V gives CDR1 SGDLS, CDR2 YYNGEE. The CDR3 has 15 amino acids. The CDR3 spells CASSPFPGAGYKDTF. The CDR3 DNA follows: TGTGCCAGCAGCCCTTTCCCAGGGGCAGGTTACAAGGACACCTTC.

The genes are TRBV5-6 and TRBJ2-7; 7 nucleotides match TRBD2. The V and J ends lost 7 bases and 4 bases, in that order; junction bases with no gene match: 8. The germline CDR1 and CDR2 sequences are SGHDT and YYEEEE. The CDR3 has 13 residues. The CDR3 DNA is TGTGCCAGCGGATTACTAGCGAGATACGAGCAGTACTTC. Amino acids: CASGLLARYEQYF. The whole variable domain, filled in from reference TRBV5-6 and TRBJ2-7, reads DAGVTQSPTHLIKTRGQQVTLRCSPKSGHDTVSWYQQALGQGPQFIFQYYEEEERQRGNFPDRFSGHQFPNYSSELNVNALLLGDSALYLCASGLLARYEQYFGPGTRLTVT.

The chain links TRBV6-5 to TRBJ2-7, with 7 bases that match TRBD2. CDR1 and CDR2 (germline): MNHEY, SVGAGI. This CDR3 has 13 residues. The ends lost 6 bases at V and 4 bases at J; junction bases unmatched: 6. CDR3 loop: CASRREGVYEQYF. The CDR3 bases are TGTGCCAGCAGGAGGGAGGGCGTTTACGAGCAGTACTTC.

In DNA form, the CDR3 reads TGTGCCAGCAGCGCTGGACAGAAGAACACTGAAGCTTTCTTT. It encodes CASSAGQKNTEAFF. The chain is built from TRBV9 and TRBJ1-1, with D maybe TRBD1 (6 bases). The length of the CDR3 is 14 residues. Germline CDR1 reads SGDLS; CDR2 reads YYNGEE. V lost 3 bases, J lost 1 base, and 10 bases lay in between.

The chain recombines TRBV5-1 with TRBJ2-1, with D hard to call. Germline V lookup: CDR1 SGHRS, CDR2 YFSETQ. CDR3 length: 14 residues. Trimming stripped 5 bases from V and 4 bases from J, with 13 bases between. DNA for the CDR3: TGCGCCAGCAGTGACGGCGGCACGTACAATGAGCAGTTCTTC. It codes for CASSDGGTYNEQFF.

The rearrangement uses TRBV30 and TRBJ2-2, with 14 bases aligning to TRBD2. This CDR3 has 16 residues. With V trimmed by 7 bases and J by 6 bases, 10 bases remained unmatched. Per the germline V gene, CDR1 is GTSNPN and CDR2 is SVGIG (reference sequence). CDR3: CAYTLGLAGVAGELFF. CDR3 nucleotide sequence: TGTGCCTACACGCTGGGACTAGCGGGAGTGGCCGGGGAGCTGTTTTTT.

This clone was observed a few times. The junction does not match germline at one end; this may be a read error. The chain has TRBV5-6 and TRBJ1-1; D is uncertain. Germline CDR1 SGHDT, CDR2 YYEEEE. This CDR3 has 11 amino acids. Written as DNA, the CDR3 is TGTGCCAGCAGCTTGAACAGTGAAGCTTTCTTT. Amino acids: CASSLNSEAFF.

The chain has TRBV2 and TRBJ2-3; 8 bases line up with TRBD2. Germline trimming cut 8 bases from V and 1 base from J; bases unmatched to any gene: 5. CDR3 size: 14 residues. Looked up from germline, CDR1 is SNHLY and CDR2 is FYNNEI. DNA of the CDR3: TGTGCCAGCTCGGGACTAGGGGGCACAGATACGCAGTATTTT. Translating it yields CASSGLGGTDTQYF.

The chain combines TRBV6-5 with TRBJ1-1; tentative D call: TRBD1 (5 bases). V shed 0 bases and J shed 0 bases, with 8 bases lying between them. The CDR3 contains 15 residues. CDR1 MNHEY and CDR2 SVGAGI come from the germline V gene. DNA of the CDR3: TGTGCCAGCAGTTACTCCACAGGTCTGAACACTGAAGCTTTCTTT. This codes for CASSYSTGLNTEAFF.

The chain joins TRBV6-5 to TRBJ2-1; perhaps TRBD2 as D (7 bases). V gave up 5 bases and J gave up 0 bases, with 11 bases separating them. This CDR3 is built from 15 residues. Germline CDR1 is MNHEY and CDR2 is SVGAGI. CDR3 nucleotides: TGTGCCAGCAGTAGGGGGGGGCCCTCCTACAATGAGCAGTTCTTC. Translated: CASSRGGPSYNEQFF.

The chain has TRBV19 and TRBJ1-6; weak D call: TRBD1 (5 bases). Germline V gives CDR1 LNHDA, CDR2 SQIVND (reference sequence). The CDR3 runs to 14 residues. V shed 3 bases and J shed 7 bases, with 10 bases lying between them. The CDR3 bases are TGTGCCAGTAGTATGACAGTACCGAATTCACCCCTCCACTTT. Translation gives CASSMTVPNSPLHF.

This clone came up a few times. The rearrangement links TRBV27 to TRBJ2-7, with 10 bases fitting TRBD1. The CDR3 spans 16 residues. Germline assignment: CDR1 MNHEY and CDR2 SMNVEV (reference sequence). Germline trimming cut 4 bases from V and 1 base from J; bases unmatched to any gene: 7. CDR3 coding DNA: TGTGCCAGCAGTTCAATACCGGGACAGGGGTCCTACGAGCAGTACTTC. Its translation: CASSSIPGQGSYEQYF.